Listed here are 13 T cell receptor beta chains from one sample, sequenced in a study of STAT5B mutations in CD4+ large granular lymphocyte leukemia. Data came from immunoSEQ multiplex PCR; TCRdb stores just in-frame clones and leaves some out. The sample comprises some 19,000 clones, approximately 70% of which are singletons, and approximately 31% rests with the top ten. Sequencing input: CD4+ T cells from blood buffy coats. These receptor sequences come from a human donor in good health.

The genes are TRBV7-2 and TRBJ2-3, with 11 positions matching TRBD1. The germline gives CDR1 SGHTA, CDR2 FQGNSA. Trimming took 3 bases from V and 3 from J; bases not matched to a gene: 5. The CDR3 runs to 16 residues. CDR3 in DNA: TGTGCCAGCAGCTTGATCGGACAGGGGGCAACAGATACGCAGTATTTT. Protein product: CASSLIGQGATDTQYF.

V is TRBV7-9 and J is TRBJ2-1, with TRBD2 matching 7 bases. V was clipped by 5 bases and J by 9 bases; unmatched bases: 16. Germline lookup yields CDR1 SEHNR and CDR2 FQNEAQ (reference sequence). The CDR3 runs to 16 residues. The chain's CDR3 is CASSAFSGWGGGEQFF. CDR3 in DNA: TGTGCCAGCAGCGCCTTTAGCGGGTGGGGTGGTGGTGAGCAGTTCTTC.

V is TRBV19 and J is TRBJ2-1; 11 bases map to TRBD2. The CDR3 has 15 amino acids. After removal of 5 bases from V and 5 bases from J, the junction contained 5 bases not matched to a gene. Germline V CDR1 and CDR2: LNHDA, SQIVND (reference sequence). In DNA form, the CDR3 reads TGTGCCAGTAGTCTACTAGCGGGAGTGAACAATGAGCAGTTCTTC. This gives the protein CASSLLAGVNNEQFF.

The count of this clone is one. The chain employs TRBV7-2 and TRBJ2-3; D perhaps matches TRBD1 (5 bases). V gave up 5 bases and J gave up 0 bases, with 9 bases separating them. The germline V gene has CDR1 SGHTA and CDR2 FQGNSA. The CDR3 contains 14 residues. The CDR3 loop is CASSLRQSTDTQYF. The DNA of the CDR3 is TGTGCCAGCAGCCTCAGACAGAGCACAGATACGCAGTATTTT.

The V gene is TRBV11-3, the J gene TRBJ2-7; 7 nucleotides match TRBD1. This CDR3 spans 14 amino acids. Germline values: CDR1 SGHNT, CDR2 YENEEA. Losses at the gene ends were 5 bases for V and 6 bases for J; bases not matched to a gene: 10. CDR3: CASSPNRGNFEQYF. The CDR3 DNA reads TGTGCCAGCAGCCCTAACAGGGGCAACTTCGAGCAGTACTTC.

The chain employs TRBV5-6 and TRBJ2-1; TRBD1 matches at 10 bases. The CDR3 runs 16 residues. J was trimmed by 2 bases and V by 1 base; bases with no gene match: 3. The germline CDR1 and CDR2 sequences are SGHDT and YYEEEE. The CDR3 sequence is CASSLMGQGPYNEQFF. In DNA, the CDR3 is TGTGCCAGCAGCTTGATGGGACAGGGGCCCTACAATGAGCAGTTCTTC.

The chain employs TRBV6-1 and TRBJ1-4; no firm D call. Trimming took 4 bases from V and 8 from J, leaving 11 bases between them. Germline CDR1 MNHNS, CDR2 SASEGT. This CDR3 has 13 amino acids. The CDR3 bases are TGTGCCAGCAGTGGGACCGCGGACGAAAAACTGTTTTTT. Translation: CASSGTADEKLFF.

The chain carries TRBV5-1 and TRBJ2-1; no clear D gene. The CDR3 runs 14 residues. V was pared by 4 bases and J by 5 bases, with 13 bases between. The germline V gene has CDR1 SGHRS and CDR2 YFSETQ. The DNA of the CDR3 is TGCGCCAGCAGCGACTCCGGGTCTCACAATGAGCAGTTCTTC. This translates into CASSDSGSHNEQFF.

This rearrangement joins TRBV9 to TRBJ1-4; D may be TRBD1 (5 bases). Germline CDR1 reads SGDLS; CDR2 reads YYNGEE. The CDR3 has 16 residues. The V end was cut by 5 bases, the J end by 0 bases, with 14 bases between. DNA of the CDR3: TGTGCCAGCAGTCCCCTCGGACAAGCAACTAATGAAAAACTGTTTTTT. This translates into CASSPLGQATNEKLFF.

The CDR3 coding sequence is TGTGCCAGCTCACCACCTGCGGGGGAGAGGTACGAGCAGTACTTC. Protein sequence: CASSPPAGERYEQYF. This rearrangement joins TRBV18 to TRBJ2-7, with 7 bases that match TRBD2. The germline V gene has CDR1 KGHSH and CDR2 LQKENI. V lost 0 bases to trimming and J lost 4 bases; unmatched junction nucleotides: 6. CDR3 length: 15 amino acids.

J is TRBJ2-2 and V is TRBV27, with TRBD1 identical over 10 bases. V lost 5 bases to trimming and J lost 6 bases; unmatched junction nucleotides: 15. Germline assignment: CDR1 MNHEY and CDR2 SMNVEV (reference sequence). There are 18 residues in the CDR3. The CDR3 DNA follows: TGTGCCAGCAGTGCACGGGACAGGGGAGTTAGAGGTGCCGGGGAGCTGTTTTTT. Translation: CASSARDRGVRGAGELFF.

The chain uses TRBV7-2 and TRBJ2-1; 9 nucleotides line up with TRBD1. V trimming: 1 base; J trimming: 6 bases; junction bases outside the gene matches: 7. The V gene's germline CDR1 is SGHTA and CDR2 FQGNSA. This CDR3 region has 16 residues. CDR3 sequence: CASSLGPGTGSNEQFF. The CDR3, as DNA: TGTGCCAGCAGCTTAGGCCCCGGGACAGGGTCCAATGAGCAGTTCTTC.

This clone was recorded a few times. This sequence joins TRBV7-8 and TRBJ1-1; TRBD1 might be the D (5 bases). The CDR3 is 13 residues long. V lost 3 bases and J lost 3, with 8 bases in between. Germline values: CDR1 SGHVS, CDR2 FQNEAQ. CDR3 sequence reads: CASSFDRDTEAFF. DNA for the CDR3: TGTGCCAGCAGCTTCGACAGAGACACTGAAGCTTTCTTT.